This entry lists 20 T cell receptor beta chains sequenced from one sample in a study of Graves' ophthalmopathy and Graves' hyperthyroidism (dated by TCRdb to between 2018 and 2020). The instrument given in TCRdb is Illumina HiSeq 2000. For repertoire sequencing, TCR beta CDR3 regions were amplified from RNA transcripts. HTBI primers and the Qiagen OneStep RT-PCR kit were used in a first-round RT-PCR, which was followed by a second-round multiplex PCR, size selection and purification. TCRdb reworked the public reads: Q25 trimming with fastp, MiXCR clone assembly, productive beta chains retained. Each record represents a unique CDR3 protein, reported with the most common genes and DNA among its rows. Here the sample has over a million distinct CDR3 sequences; about two fifths occur a single time. Of the sample, approximately 10% falls within the top ten clones. Material for sequencing was peripheral blood or thyroid tissue (not recorded which). Source of these receptors: an adult man with Graves' hyperthyroidism.

This clonotype has at least ten counts. J is TRBJ1-1 and V is TRBV5-1, with a tentative D call TRBD1 (5 bases). V lost 4 bases to trimming and J lost 0 bases, with 13 bases between them. CDR1 is SGHRS and CDR2 is YFSETQ in the germline V gene. This CDR3 has 15 amino acids. The CDR3 region has the DNA TGCGCCAGCAGCCCCGTAGAGGGGCTGAACACTGAAGCTTTCTTT. Encoded protein: CASSPVEGLNTEAFF.

This clonotype turned up a few times. This chain links TRBV15 with TRBJ2-7; D gene uncertain. Trimming cost V 0 bases and J 0 bases, with 9 bases left between them. The CDR3 is 15 amino acids. The germline V gene encodes CDR1 LNHNV and CDR2 YYDKDF (reference sequence). The CDR3 DNA reads as TGTGCCACCAGCAGAGAACGGGCAGGCTCCTACGAGCAGTACTTC. Translating gives CATSRERAGSYEQYF.

This clonotype has ten or more counts. This chain links TRBV5-6 with TRBJ2-7, with TRBD2 matching over 10 bases. This CDR3 is 16 amino acids long. The germline V gene encodes CDR1 SGHDT and CDR2 YYEEEE. V lost 5 bases to trimming and J lost 5 bases; unmatched junction nucleotides: 13. The CDR3 DNA reads TGTGCCAGCAGGGACGGAGGGCTAGCGGGAGTGAACGAGCAGTACTTC. Translating gives CASRDGGLAGVNEQYF. The whole variable domain, filled in from reference TRBV5-6 and TRBJ2-7, reads DAGVTQSPTHLIKTRGQQVTLRCSPKSGHDTVSWYQQALGQGPQFIFQYYEEEERQRGNFPDRFSGHQFPNYSSELNVNALLLGDSALYLCASRDGGLAGVNEQYFGPGTRLTVT.

This clonotype was picked up many times. This chain uses TRBV19 with TRBJ2-7; D may be TRBD2 (5 bases). Germline-derived CDR1 and CDR2 are LNHDA and SQIVND (reference sequence). The CDR3 consists of 15 residues. V shed 6 bases and J shed 7 bases, with 22 bases lying between them. DNA of the CDR3: TGTGCCAGTAGCGATTTCGGGAATGCGGTGGGGGAGCAGTACTTC. It yields the protein CASSDFGNAVGEQYF.

The chain recombines TRBV20-1 with TRBJ2-5; possible D gene TRBD2, 6 bases. Germline V gene sequence: CDR1 DFQATT, CDR2 SNEGSKA (reference sequence). CDR3 length equals 16 residues. V lost 6 bases and J lost 9, with 29 bases in between. This CDR3 reads CSADRGDRRPNQPQYF. CDR3 coding DNA: TGCAGTGCCGATCGCGGGGACCGCCGTCCCAATCAGCCCCAGTACTTC.

This clonotype was recorded many times. This chain connects TRBV25-1 to TRBJ2-7; 8 nucleotides align to TRBD2. The CDR3 has 15 amino acids. Germline CDR1 is MGHDK and CDR2 is SYGVNS. V dropped 3 bases and J dropped 3; count of bases not matched to a gene: 7. The CDR3 coding sequence is TGTGCCAGCAGTGATCCCGCCGCGGGGGGCTACGAGCAGTACTTC. The encoded protein is CASSDPAAGGYEQYF.

The sample holds a few counts of this clonotype. The chain combines TRBV9 with TRBJ1-6; a possible D gene is TRBD1 (6 bases). The germline V gene has CDR1 SGDLS and CDR2 YYNGEE. There are 14 residues in the CDR3. V shed 4 bases and J shed 6 bases, with 11 bases lying between them. The CDR3 spells CASSLDRPNSPLHF. The CDR3 bases are TGTGCCAGCAGCCTCGACAGGCCTAATTCACCCCTCCACTTT.

This clonotype was seen a handful of times. V and J are TRBV7-4 and TRBJ2-6; unclear D gene. V was shortened by 1 base and J by 6 bases, with 4 bases between the two germline ends. The germline gives CDR1 SGHVT, CDR2 SQSDAQ. This CDR3 region has 13 residues. CDR3 nucleotides: TGTGCCAGCAGCTTAGAGGTGGCCAACGTCCTGACTTTC. Its protein is CASSLEVANVLTF.

As for this clonotype: The junction and the germline gene differ at one end; a read error may be behind it. The V call is TRBV7-9, the J call TRBJ2-5; D ambiguous. The CDR3 extends over 15 amino acids. Germline V CDR1 and CDR2: SEHNR, FQNEAQ (reference sequence). The CDR3 sequence: CASSLNAGYQGTQYF. The CDR3, as DNA: TGTGCCAGCAGCCTCAATGCCGGATACCAAGGGACCCAGTACTTC.

This clonotype was picked up many times. The J gene is TRBJ1-4, the V gene TRBV6-2 or TRBV6-3; D remains ambiguous. Germline loops: CDR1 MNHEY, CDR2 SVGEGT. V was pared by 1 base and J by 6 bases, with 12 bases between. This CDR3 comprises 15 residues. Here the CDR3 DNA reads TGTGCCAGCAGTTACTTCGGTCATGGGGATGAAAAACTGTTTTTT. Protein product: CASSYFGHGDEKLFF.

Remarks on this clonotype: With a much larger clone just one base away, this may be a read error. The chain joins TRBV7-2 to TRBJ1-2, with D perhaps TRBD1 (5 bases). V was pared by 4 bases and J by 10 bases, with 16 bases between. Germline V lookup: CDR1 SGHTA, CDR2 FQGNSA. This CDR3 has 13 residues. Here the CDR3 reads CASSSKGREAYTF. DNA of the CDR3: TGTGCCAGCAGCTCCAAGGGGAGGGAGGCCTACACCTTC.

This clonotype was counted at least ten times. A junction end diverges from the germline sequence, so it may reflect a read error. The J gene is TRBJ2-7, the V gene TRBV29-1; TRBD1 matches 9 bases. CDR1 is SQVTM, CDR2 ANQGSEA, per germline. The CDR3 loop spans 13 amino acids. CDR3 coding DNA: TGCAGCGTGGAAGACAGGGGGGGACTGGAGCAGTACTTC. Residues: CSVEDRGGLEQYF.

On this clonotype: A much larger clone lies one base from this, so it may be a read error. The chain uses TRBV5-6 and TRBJ1-1; no clear D gene. Germline assignment: CDR1 SGHDT and CDR2 YYEEEE. The CDR3 totals 15 residues. The CDR3 here is CASSLLSTLNTESFF. The CDR3 DNA reads as TGTGCCAGCAGCTTGTTGAGCACCTTGAACACTGAATCTTTCTTT.

There are a few counts of this clonotype. The chain has TRBV5-1 and TRBJ1-6, with unresolved D. Trimming pared 3 bases from V and 8 bases from J, leaving 9 bases between. Per germline, CDR1 SGHRS and CDR2 YFSETQ. CDR3 size: 13 residues. CDR3 amino acids: CASSWGSDSPLHF. CDR3 DNA sequence: TGCGCCAGCAGCTGGGGATCAGATTCACCCCTCCACTTT.

The rearrangement links TRBV9 to TRBJ2-7; D remains ambiguous. The CDR3 is 11 amino acids. Trimming took 4 bases from V and 9 from J, leaving 11 bases between them. CDR1 and CDR2 (germline): SGDLS, YYNGEE. The CDR3 region is CASSQWAAQYF. The DNA of the CDR3 is TGTGCCAGCAGCCAATGGGCCGCGCAGTACTTC. The full variable domain, rest sourced from reference TRBV9 and TRBJ2-7, is DSGVTQTPKHLITATGQRVTLRCSPRSGDLSVYWYQQSLDQGLQFLIQYYNGEERAKGNILERFSAQQFPDLHSELNLSSLELGDSALYFCASSQWAAQYFGPGTRLTVT.

This chain uses TRBV10-2 with TRBJ2-7; 13 nucleotides line up with TRBD2. With 4 bases clipped from V and 4 bases from J, the junction kept 7 bases outside the gene matches. The CDR3 consists of 16 residues. Germline V gene lookup returns CDR1 WSHSY and CDR2 SAAADI. CDR3 coding DNA: TGCGCCAGCAGTGCCGGACTAGCGGGAGCAATGTACGAGCAGTACTTC. It encodes CASSAGLAGAMYEQYF.

The rearrangement joins TRBV7-2 to TRBJ1-2, with 7 nucleotides matching TRBD1. CDR1 is SGHTA, CDR2 FQGNSA, per germline. This CDR3 is 13 amino acids long. Germline trimming cut 0 bases from V and 12 bases from J; bases unmatched to any gene: 7. The CDR3 loop is CASSLALGTEDTF. The CDR3 DNA follows: TGTGCCAGCAGCTTAGCTTTGGGGACAGAGGACACCTTC. Filled out from reference TRBV7-2 and TRBJ1-2, the complete variable domain reads GAGVSQSPSNKVTEKGKDVELRCDPISGHTALYWYRQSLGQGLEFLIYFQGNSAPDKSGLPSDRFSAERTGGSVSTLTIQRTQQEDSAVYLCASSLALGTEDTFGSGTRLTVV.

The sample holds many counts of this clonotype. CDR3 nucleotides: TGTGCCAGCACCATGACAGGGGTTGGAAACACCATATATTTT. It translates to CASTMTGVGNTIYF. The chain has TRBV2 and TRBJ1-3; TRBD1 agrees at 8 bases. Germline CDR1 SNHLY, CDR2 FYNNEI. Germline trimming cut 7 bases from V and 3 bases from J; bases unmatched to any gene: 5. The CDR3 loop spans 14 amino acids.

This clonotype was counted only a few times. The rearrangement links TRBV5-6 to TRBJ1-5; the D gene is possibly TRBD1 (5 bases). The germline gives CDR1 SGHDT, CDR2 YYEEEE. V was pared by 3 bases and J by 2 bases, with 12 bases between. The CDR3 runs 15 residues. As DNA, the CDR3 is TGTGCCAGCAGCTCTCGGGGCCAGGGCAATCAGCCCCAGCATTTT. Its translation: CASSSRGQGNQPQHF.

The V gene is TRBV19, the J gene TRBJ1-1, with no clear D. Trimming pared 6 bases from V and 4 bases from J, leaving 9 bases between. Germline V lookup: CDR1 LNHDA, CDR2 SQIVND (reference sequence). The CDR3 is made up of 12 amino acids. CDR3 in DNA: TGTGCCAGTAGGGTGGATAGCACTGAAGCTTTCTTT. Its protein is CASRVDSTEAFF.